This T cell receptor (beta chain) is drawn from a study of T cells in Graves' hyperthyroidism and ophthalmopathy. V lost 2 bases to trimming and J lost 3 bases; unmatched junction nucleotides: 3. CDR1 is SEHNR and CDR2 is FQNEAQ in the germline V gene (reference sequence). There are 16 residues in the CDR3. TCR beta CDR3 region amplification was performed from RNA transcripts. RT-PCR in the first round (using the HTBI primer set) targeted the TCR CDR3. TCRdb used MiXCR to reprocess the multiplex PCR reads, holding one entry per CDR3 protein. The repertoire holds around 690,000 distinct CDR3 sequences, with approximately 15% as singletons.

The TCR sequence derives from a middle-aged man with Graves' hyperthyroidism. This rearrangement joins TRBV7-9 to TRBJ2-2; TRBD2 matches at 10 bases. Sequencing used blood. The CDR3 DNA reads as TGTGCCAGCAGCTTAACTAGCGGGGACCACACCGGGGAGCTGTTTTTT. Translated: CASSLTSGDHTGELFF.